These 30 T cell receptor beta chains were sequenced from one sample in a study of T cells in tuberculosis. Produced via immunoSEQ multiplex PCR; TCRdb's table is partial and in-frame only. The sample has several thousand clones; more than 85% are singletons. Sequences were obtained from PBMCs. Receptors were obtained from an adult with tuberculosis.

This rearrangement joins TRBV5-1 to TRBJ2-1; D is unresolved. V was trimmed by 0 bases and J by 6 bases, leaving 7 bases between them. The germline V gene has CDR1 SGHRS and CDR2 YFSETQ. There are 13 residues in the CDR3. This chain's CDR3 is CASSLGPSNEQFF. CDR3 nucleotide sequence: TGCGCCAGCAGCTTGGGGCCCTCCAATGAGCAGTTCTTC.

The chain recombines TRBV5-4 with TRBJ2-3; D is undetermined. CDR3 size: 13 residues. Germline V gene lookup returns CDR1 SGHNT and CDR2 YYREEE (reference sequence). V dropped 1 base and J dropped 9 bases, with 12 bases sitting between them. CDR3 amino acids: CASSLSAPPTQYF. Here the CDR3 DNA reads TGTGCCAGCAGCTTGTCCGCGCCCCCCACGCAGTATTTT.

The gene calls are TRBV2 and TRBJ2-3; 8 bases map to TRBD2. The CDR3 spans 14 residues. Germline values: CDR1 SNHLY, CDR2 FYNNEI. V was clipped by 5 bases and J by 5 bases; unmatched bases: 6. The DNA of the CDR3 is TGTGCCAGCAGTTCGCGGGGGGAGGGAGATACGCAGTATTTT. Its translation is CASSSRGEGDTQYF. The whole variable domain, filled in from reference TRBV2 and TRBJ2-3, reads EPEVTQTPSHQVTQMGQEVILRCVPISNHLYFYWYRQILGQKVEFLVSFYNNEISEKSEIFDDQFSVERPDGSNFTLKIRSTKLEDSAMYFCASSSRGEGDTQYFGPGTRLTVL.

The rearrangement uses TRBV5-5 and TRBJ2-3; D not certain. The CDR3 sequence is 13 residues long. Germline lookup yields CDR1 SGHKS and CDR2 YYEKEE (reference sequence). V dropped 0 bases and J dropped 4 bases, with 6 bases sitting between them. DNA of the CDR3: TGTGCCAGCAGCTTGGCCTCGGCAGATACGCAGTATTTT. Its translation is CASSLASADTQYF.

V usage is TRBV30 and J usage is TRBJ2-5, with a possible D match to TRBD2 (5 bases). V dropped 4 bases and J dropped 5 bases, with 14 bases sitting between them. The length of the CDR3 is 13 residues. Germline V gives CDR1 GTSNPN, CDR2 SVGIG (reference sequence). The CDR3 loop is CAWTLRERETQYF. CDR3 DNA sequence: TGTGCCTGGACGTTAAGGGAGAGGGAGACCCAGTACTTC.

The rearrangement links TRBV7-7 to TRBJ2-1, with TRBD2 identical over 10 bases. The CDR3 has 18 amino acids. In germline, CDR1 is SSHAT, CDR2 FNYEAQ (reference sequence). V was clipped by 5 bases and J by 4 bases; unmatched bases: 14. CDR3: CASSPRPIQREGYNEQFF. The CDR3 bases are TGTGCCAGCAGCCCCCGCCCCATCCAGCGGGAGGGATACAATGAGCAGTTCTTC.

The chain carries TRBV27 and TRBJ2-1, with 16 nucleotides matching TRBD2. Trimming removed 6 bases from V and 3 bases from J; junction bases left unmatched: 8. This CDR3 is 18 amino acids long. The germline CDR1 and CDR2 sequences are MNHEY and SMNVEV (reference sequence). The chain's CDR3 is CASSNLGLAGGSYNEQFF. CDR3 nucleotides: TGTGCCAGCAGCAATCTGGGACTAGCGGGGGGGAGCTACAATGAGCAGTTCTTC.

The rearrangement joins TRBV30 to TRBJ1-6; tentatively, D is TRBD1 (5 bases). V was trimmed by 4 bases and J by 5 bases, leaving 12 bases between them. Germline CDR1 reads GTSNPN; CDR2 reads SVGIG (reference sequence). This CDR3 is built from 14 residues. The CDR3 is CAWTGTLNNSPLHF. CDR3 nucleotides: TGTGCCTGGACGGGGACTTTAAATAATTCACCCCTCCACTTT.

The chain recombines TRBV13 with TRBJ2-5; TRBD2 aligns across 8 bases. V shed 0 bases and J 1 base; nucleotides not matched to a gene: 4. The V gene's germline CDR1 is PRHDT and CDR2 FYEKMQ (reference sequence). The length of the CDR3 is 16 residues. The CDR3 here is CASSLGTSVTQETQYF. CDR3 coding DNA: TGTGCCAGCAGCTTAGGGACTAGCGTCACCCAAGAGACCCAGTACTTC. The full variable domain, with the rest looked up from reference TRBV13 and TRBJ2-5, is AAGVIQSPRHLIKEKRETATLKCYPIPRHDTVYWYQQGPGQDPQFLISFYEKMQSDKGSIPDRFSAQQFSDYHSELNMSSLELGDSALYFCASSLGTSVTQETQYFGPGTRLLVL.

This chain joins TRBV30 and TRBJ1-4; unclear D gene. CDR3 size: 12 residues. The V gene lost 5 bases and the J gene lost 8 bases, with 12 bases spanning the gap. Per the germline V gene, CDR1 is GTSNPN and CDR2 is SVGIG (reference sequence). The CDR3 DNA reads TGTGCCTGGGGACTCCGGCGGGAAAAACTGTTTTTT. It codes for CAWGLRREKLFF. Based on the CDR3 plus reference TRBV30 and TRBJ1-4, the full variable domain is SQTIHQWPATLVQPVGSPLSLECTVEGTSNPNLYWYRQAAGRGLQLLFYSVGIGQISSEVPQNLSASRPQDRQFILSSKKLLLSDSGFYLCAWGLRREKLFFGSGTQLSVL.

This sequence joins TRBV4-1 and TRBJ2-6; 9 bases map to TRBD1. The CDR3 covers 16 residues. Germline assignment: CDR1 MGHRA and CDR2 YSYEKL. The junction had 8 bases not matched to a gene; V was cut back by 9 bases and J by 2 bases. CDR3 residues: CASRPGTGTGANVLTF. The CDR3 region has the DNA TGCGCCAGTCGTCCCGGGACAGGGACTGGGGCCAACGTCCTGACTTTC.

The chain carries TRBV5-5 and TRBJ1-6; 9 nucleotides agree with TRBD1. CDR1 is SGHKS and CDR2 is YYEKEE in the germline V gene (reference sequence). The CDR3 covers 15 residues. V lost 2 bases to trimming and J lost 11 bases; unmatched junction nucleotides: 8. As DNA, the CDR3 is TGTGCCAGCAGCTTAAATCAGGACAGGGGTGCACCCCTCCACTTT. Protein product: CASSLNQDRGAPLHF.

The gene calls are TRBV7-9 and TRBJ2-1, with D possibly matching TRBD1 (7 bases). The CDR3 loop spans 15 amino acids. Germline-derived CDR1 and CDR2 are SEHNR and FQNEAQ (reference sequence). V was trimmed by 5 bases and J by 4 bases, leaving 15 bases between them. This chain's CDR3 is CASSAPGGNYNEQFF. The CDR3 coding sequence is TGTGCCAGCAGCGCACCAGGGGGGAATTACAATGAGCAGTTCTTC.

The chain is built from TRBV7-2 and TRBJ1-1; the D is unclear. The CDR3 length is 13 residues. Germline V gives CDR1 SGHTA, CDR2 FQGNSA. The ends were cut back, 5 bases at V and 3 bases at J, with 10 bases in the middle. The CDR3 sequence is CASSPGPDTEAFF. The CDR3 DNA follows: TGTGCCAGCAGCCCTGGGCCGGACACTGAAGCTTTCTTT.

The rearrangement uses TRBV6-5 and TRBJ2-1; D is perhaps TRBD2 (7 bases). Germline V gives CDR1 MNHEY, CDR2 SVGAGI. V was trimmed by 8 bases and J by 1 base, leaving 15 bases between them. The CDR3 contains 15 residues. In DNA form, the CDR3 reads TGTGCCAGCTGGGAGGGGGGGGGATCCTACAATGAGCAGTTCTTC. Protein: CASWEGGGSYNEQFF.

The chain joins TRBV30 to TRBJ1-2; maybe TRBD1 (6 bases). Germline V gives CDR1 GTSNPN, CDR2 SVGIG (reference sequence). V shed 1 base and J shed 3 bases, with 12 bases lying between them. CDR3 size: 14 residues. The DNA for the CDR3 is TGTGCCTGGAGTGGAGGGGCAGGGGACTATGGCTACACCTTC. Translating it yields CAWSGGAGDYGYTF.

J is TRBJ2-3 and V is TRBV6-6; 7 bases agree with TRBD1. Trimming cost V 6 bases and J 2 bases; bases outside gene matches: 5. Germline CDR1 reads MNHNY; CDR2 reads SVGAGI (reference sequence). The CDR3 length is 14 residues. CDR3 loop: CASSLGTDTDTQYF. The CDR3 bases are TGTGCCAGCAGCCTGGGGACAGACACAGATACGCAGTATTTT.

This clone has only one observation. The V and J genes are TRBV7-3 and TRBJ1-2, with 7 bases aligning to TRBD1. The CDR3 sequence is 15 residues long. Germline loops: CDR1 SGHTA, CDR2 FQGTGA. Unmatched junction bases numbered 7, after V lost 2 bases and J lost 4 bases. The CDR3 here is CASSLSGRGPYGYTF. The CDR3 coding sequence is TGTGCCAGCAGCTTATCCGGGAGGGGGCCCTATGGCTACACCTTC.

The V gene is TRBV2, the J gene TRBJ1-1; D is unclear. Between the trimmed V and J ends, which lost 7 bases and 0 bases, there was a span of 9 bases. The length of the CDR3 is 13 residues. Germline V gene sequence: CDR1 SNHLY, CDR2 FYNNEI. CDR3 bases: TGTGCCAGCATGGGAGGGATGAACACTGAAGCTTTCTTT. Amino acids: CASMGGMNTEAFF.

The chain links TRBV7-2 to TRBJ1-1; a possible D gene is TRBD1 (6 bases). Germline V gives CDR1 SGHTA, CDR2 FQGNSA. V was trimmed by 5 bases and J by 4 bases, leaving 14 bases between them. The CDR3 is 14 amino acids. The CDR3 DNA is TGTGCCAGCAGCCACTCGGGGGGGCCCACTGAAGCTTTCTTT. Translated, it gives CASSHSGGPTEAFF.

The rearrangement uses TRBV12-1 and TRBJ1-2; the table's D call, TRBD1, has no DNA check behind it. TRBV12-1 is reported as a pseudogene. The CDR3 totals 15 residues. CDR3 DNA sequence: TGTGCCAGCAGCTCGTGGACAGGGGTGCTGGCTGGCTACACCTTC. Translated: CASSSWTGVLAGYTF.

V and J are TRBV11-2 and TRBJ1-2; no firm D call. The CDR3 length is 14 residues. Germline lookup yields CDR1 SGHAT and CDR2 FQNNGV. Trimming removed 0 bases at V and 5 bases at J, with 10 bases between. In DNA form, the CDR3 reads TGTGCCAGCAGCTTAGAAGTGCAGACTTATGGCTACACCTTC. Protein sequence: CASSLEVQTYGYTF.

The V call is TRBV30, the J call TRBJ2-5; 9 bases map to TRBD1. Germline assignment: CDR1 GTSNPN and CDR2 SVGIG (reference sequence). The junction had 10 bases not matched to a gene; V was cut back by 1 base and J by 4 bases. The CDR3 consists of 16 residues. This CDR3 reads CAWSETTGGVRETQYF. The CDR3 region has the DNA TGTGCCTGGAGTGAAACCACAGGGGGCGTGAGAGAGACCCAGTACTTC.

V usage is TRBV7-2 and J usage is TRBJ1-1; a weak D match, TRBD1 (6 bases). The germline CDR1 and CDR2 sequences are SGHTA and FQGNSA. This CDR3 has 15 residues. Between the trimmed V and J ends, which lost 0 bases and 4 bases, there was a span of 12 bases. The chain's CDR3 is CASSLAGGVSTEAFF. The CDR3 bases are TGTGCCAGCAGCTTAGCAGGGGGGGTAAGCACTGAAGCTTTCTTT.

The chain combines TRBV2 with TRBJ1-1; D ambiguous. V was shortened by 2 bases and J by 4 bases, with 11 bases between the two germline ends. The CDR3 runs to 14 residues. From germline, CDR1 is SNHLY and CDR2 FYNNEI. In DNA form, the CDR3 reads TGTGCCAGCAGTGAAACGGTCCCGGGCACTGAAGCTTTCTTT. Translation: CASSETVPGTEAFF.

This clone was detected once. The chain is built from TRBV10-3 and TRBJ1-1; D not resolved. CDR1 ENHRY and CDR2 SYGVKD come from the germline V gene. The CDR3 loop spans 12 amino acids. V was pared by 3 bases and J by 1 base, with 3 bases between. Here the CDR3 DNA reads TGTGCCATCAGTGACGGGAACACTGAAGCTTTCTTT. It yields the protein CAISDGNTEAFF.

V and J are TRBV19 and TRBJ2-1; no clear D. The germline V and J ends were trimmed by 3 bases and 0 bases, with 6 bases remaining between them. The CDR3 loop spans 14 amino acids. In germline, CDR1 is LNHDA, CDR2 SQIVND (reference sequence). This chain's CDR3 is CASSIGPSYNEQFF. In DNA, the CDR3 is TGTGCCAGTAGTATTGGGCCCTCCTACAATGAGCAGTTCTTC.

This chain connects TRBV30 to TRBJ1-2; no reliable D call. The CDR3 spans 10 residues. Looked up from germline, CDR1 is GTSNPN and CDR2 is SVGIG (reference sequence). V lost 7 bases and J lost 2, with 5 bases in between. CDR3 sequence (DNA): TGTGCCTACCGGAACTATGGCTACACCTTC. Amino acids: CAYRNYGYTF.

The chain recombines TRBV6-1 with TRBJ2-5; 7 bases are a match to TRBD2. The CDR3 has 14 residues. The germline gives CDR1 MNHNS, CDR2 SASEGT. V shed 5 bases and J 5 bases; nucleotides not matched to a gene: 8. The CDR3 DNA reads TGTGCCAGCAGTTCGCCGGGGGGATTCGAGACCCAGTACTTC. Translating gives CASSSPGGFETQYF.

The rearrangement uses TRBV9 and TRBJ1-2, with a tentative D call TRBD1 (5 bases). Germline loops: CDR1 SGDLS, CDR2 YYNGEE. V lost 1 base to trimming and J lost 7 bases, with 11 bases between them. The CDR3 has 13 residues. The CDR3 DNA reads TGTGCCAGCAGCGTATCCGGGGGTTCTGGCTACACCTTC. Translating gives CASSVSGGSGYTF.